This record covers a single T cell receptor (beta chain). Its matching antigen is unknown. Treatment indicated: 15 to 20 received Ad26.COV2.S at low or high dose, single or two shots; about five received placebo; per-sample allocation not given. Collection of samples fell on day 63 after the first vaccine or placebo injection. This specimen belongs to a study of Ad26.COV2.S vaccination and SARS-CoV-2 variants. As for the study in general: Participants got Ad26.COV2.S intramuscularly, once or twice 56 days apart. Overall study results and limits: Recipients given vaccine exceeded placebo recipients in spike-specific TCR breadth. Possibly, TCR breadth and depth analyses underestimated total T cell responses. After vaccination, reports described spike-specific CD8+ and CD4+ T cell responses as showing substantial breadth.

Germline lookup yields CDR1 SEHNR and CDR2 FQNEAQ (reference sequence). Trimming removed 2 bases from V and 7 bases from J, with 14 bases in between. The CDR3 has 14 residues. Profiling relied on immunoSEQ multiplex PCR, and the TCRdb table lists in-frame clones only, not all of them. The data hold about 680,000 clones, with 80% to 90% observed a single time. The source is a person aged 18-65 years who received the Ad26.COV2.S COVID-19 vaccine or a placebo. This chain connects TRBV7-9 to TRBJ1-2; D call uncertain. The sequences come from peripheral blood, collected in a trial of Ad26.COV2.S vaccine versus placebo. This chain's CDR3 is CASSLFEAGVGYTF. The CDR3 bases are TGTGCCAGCAGCTTATTTGAGGCTGGGGTTGGCTACACCTTC.